This T cell receptor beta chain was observed in a study of T cell responses to AZD1222 COVID-19 vaccine. Concerning this clone itself: Its specificity is not known. The sample carries other DNA sequences with the same CDR3.

Germline V lookup: CDR1 LNHDA, CDR2 SQIVND (reference sequence). CDR3 length equals 14 residues. Trimming took 5 bases from V and 3 from J; bases not matched to a gene: 3. Whole-study findings and limits: Increased Spike-specific TCR breadth and depth were observed after two AZD1222 doses. Of the AZD1222 recipients, only 5 or 6 were seropositive at baseline.

Method: immunoSEQ multiplex PCR; TCRdb's copy keeps in-frame clones and lacks some. The sample lists tens of thousands of clones; 80% to 90% were seen once. Sequenced material: peripheral blood, taken on day 0 of AZD1222 vaccination. The chain recombines TRBV19 with TRBJ1-2, with TRBD1 identical over 10 bases. This clonotype was sampled from an adult in good health. The CDR3 DNA follows: TGTGCCAGTAGTCGACAGGGGGCGGACTATGGCTACACCTTC. It codes for CASSRQGADYGYTF.